Listed here are 27 T cell receptor beta chains from one sample, sequenced in a study of beta chain features in type 1 diabetes. Notes on the study in general: The study found moderately but significantly shorter TCRB CDR3s in all four CD4+ subsets of Type 1 diabetes patients.

TCRB transcripts that were expressed got sequenced, as all of the isolated RNA had been reverse transcribed. Assay: immunoSEQ multiplex PCR; the TCRdb copy retains only in-frame clones and omits some. The sample has under 850,000 clones, roughly 13% seen once. Their antigens remain unidentified. Source material: naive CD4+ T cells from blood. The source of these receptors is a man between 18 and 29 years old with type 1 diabetes.

This clone was recorded at least ten times. The rearrangement uses TRBV30 and TRBJ1-5; a possible D gene is TRBD1 (5 bases). V lost 2 bases, J lost 7 bases, and 15 bases lay in between. The length of the CDR3 is 14 residues. From germline, CDR1 is GTSNPN and CDR2 SVGIG (reference sequence). As DNA, the CDR3 is TGTGCCTGGAGTCCAGGGCAACTAACGCAGCCCCAGCATTTT. This codes for CAWSPGQLTQPQHF. Combining the CDR3 with reference TRBV30 and TRBJ1-5 gives the whole variable domain SQTIHQWPATLVQPVGSPLSLECTVEGTSNPNLYWYRQAAGRGLQLLFYSVGIGQISSEVPQNLSASRPQDRQFILSSKKLLLSDSGFYLCAWSPGQLTQPQHFGDGTRLSIL.

The chain employs TRBV7-2 and TRBJ2-7; 9 bases match TRBD1. This CDR3 is 15 amino acids long. In germline, CDR1 is SGHTA, CDR2 FQGNSA. The V and J ends lost 5 bases and 7 bases, in that order; junction bases with no gene match: 12. The CDR3 here is CASSPPGQGFLEQYF. Written as DNA, the CDR3 is TGTGCCAGCAGCCCGCCGGGACAGGGTTTCTTAGAGCAGTACTTC.

This clone was seen a few times. The chain is built from TRBV7-6 and TRBJ2-1; D is ambiguous. Trimming took off 2 bases at V and 7 bases at J, with 6 bases between the two ends. This CDR3 comprises 12 residues. From germline, CDR1 is SGHVS and CDR2 FNYEAQ. The CDR3 is CASSLQQNEQFF. In DNA, the CDR3 is TGTGCCAGCAGCTTACAGCAAAATGAGCAGTTCTTC.

This clone was counted a few times. The genes are TRBV5-6 and TRBJ1-2, with no clear D. Trimming stripped 5 bases from V and 8 bases from J, with 19 bases between. The V gene's germline CDR1 is SGHDT and CDR2 YYEEEE. The CDR3 runs to 14 residues. The CDR3 loop is CASSSWERLHGYTF. In nucleotides, the CDR3 is TGTGCCAGCAGTAGCTGGGAACGGTTGCACGGCTACACCTTC.

Here the CDR3 reads CASSIPSYGYTF. CDR3 in DNA: TGTGCCAGCAGCATACCGAGCTATGGCTACACCTTC. This chain joins TRBV5-4 and TRBJ1-2; D remains ambiguous. The CDR3 extends over 12 amino acids. Trimming stripped 4 bases from V and 4 bases from J, with 8 bases between. Germline CDR1 is SGHNT and CDR2 is YYREEE (reference sequence).

The chain joins TRBV9 to TRBJ2-1, with 9 bases identical to TRBD2. The J segment lost 3 bases and the V segment lost 0 bases, leaving 4 bases of the junction unmatched. Per the germline V gene, CDR1 is SGDLS and CDR2 is YYNGEE. The CDR3 has 16 amino acids. The CDR3 DNA sequence: TGTGCCAGCAGCGTAGAAGCGGGGGGCTACTACAATGAGCAGTTCTTC. Its protein product is CASSVEAGGYYNEQFF.

The V call is TRBV23-1, the J call TRBJ1-2; TRBD1 might be the D (5 bases). TRBV23-1 is classed as an ORF, of uncertain function. The CDR3 spans 17 residues. Trimming left V 6 bases short and J 0 bases short, with 20 bases between. The CDR3 DNA reads as TGCGCCAGCAGCGTTGTAGCTACCCACAGGTCTAACTATGGCTACACCTTC. This translates into CASSVVATHRSNYGYTF.

This clone was counted a few times. The sample carries other DNA sequences with the same CDR3. The J gene is TRBJ1-2, the V gene TRBV19; possible D gene TRBD1, 6 bases. V was clipped by 5 bases and J by 4 bases, with 8 bases between them. There are 12 residues in the CDR3. Germline V gives CDR1 LNHDA, CDR2 SQIVND (reference sequence). The CDR3 protein is CASSRTVYGYTF. Written as DNA, the CDR3 is TGTGCCAGTAGTCGGACAGTCTATGGCTACACCTTC.

Comment on this clone: The sample contains more than one DNA sequence encoding this CDR3. V gene TRBV30 combines with J gene TRBJ1-1; D possibly corresponds to TRBD1 (5 bases). V lost 2 bases and J lost 3, with 7 bases in between. The V gene's germline CDR1 is GTSNPN and CDR2 SVGIG (reference sequence). The CDR3 spans 12 residues. CDR3 sequence reads: CAWSRQYTEAFF. CDR3 sequence (DNA): TGTGCCTGGAGTCGACAGTACACTGAAGCTTTCTTT. Variable domain in full (rest from reference TRBV30 and TRBJ1-1): SQTIHQWPATLVQPVGSPLSLECTVEGTSNPNLYWYRQAAGRGLQLLFYSVGIGQISSEVPQNLSASRPQDRQFILSSKKLLLSDSGFYLCAWSRQYTEAFFGQGTRLTVV.

This clone has only a few counts. The V gene is TRBV7-9, the J gene TRBJ1-2; 8 bases fit TRBD1. There are 13 residues in the CDR3. The V and J ends lost 2 bases and 8 bases, in that order; junction bases with no gene match: 4. Germline CDR1 is SEHNR and CDR2 is FQNEAQ (reference sequence). The CDR3 sequence is CASSLMTGEGYTF. The CDR3 nucleotides are TGTGCCAGCAGCTTAATGACAGGGGAGGGCTACACCTTC.

In its sample, this clone was seen a few times. The V and J genes are TRBV7-8 and TRBJ1-2, with 8 bases identical to TRBD1. Trimming cost V 2 bases and J 8 bases; bases outside gene matches: 10. The CDR3 is 15 residues long. CDR1 is SGHVS, CDR2 FQNEAQ, per germline. The DNA for the CDR3 is TGTGCCAGCAGCTTACAGGGGGCGATAAGCTCCGGCTACACCTTC. The encoded protein is CASSLQGAISSGYTF.

V is TRBV2 and J is TRBJ1-3, with unresolved D. V lost 3 bases, J lost 0 bases, and 9 bases lay in between. Germline lookup yields CDR1 SNHLY and CDR2 FYNNEI. CDR3 length: 15 residues. Here the CDR3 reads CASSDGRDSGNTIYF. CDR3 bases: TGTGCCAGCAGTGACGGGCGCGACTCTGGAAACACCATATATTTT.

This clone showed up just a few times. V gene TRBV28 combines with J gene TRBJ1-2; D not resolved. The V gene's germline CDR1 is MDHEN and CDR2 SYDVKM. The CDR3 totals 13 residues. The V gene lost 6 bases and the J gene lost 4 bases, with 12 bases spanning the gap. The CDR3 is CASSPHGPYGYTF. The CDR3 DNA follows: TGTGCCAGCAGCCCACATGGGCCCTATGGCTACACCTTC.

The chain couples TRBV6-6 to TRBJ1-4, with 8 bases aligning to TRBD1. Trimming at V came to 2 bases and at J to 8 bases, leaving 10 bases not matched to a gene. Germline lookup yields CDR1 MNHNY and CDR2 SVGAGI (reference sequence). The CDR3 runs to 16 residues. CDR3 DNA sequence: TGTGCCAGCAGTTACGGAGGGACAGGCAGGAGGGAAAAACTGTTTTTT. Translated: CASSYGGTGRREKLFF.

This clone has a handful of counts. Germline is not matched at one junction end, which may reflect a read error. The chain uses TRBV9 and TRBJ1-2; 7 nucleotides agree with TRBD1. Germline CDR1 and CDR2: SGDLS and YYNGEE. This CDR3 comprises 12 residues. CDR3 residues: CASSVASDRVTF. CDR3 DNA sequence: TGTGCCAGCAGCGTAGCAAGCGACAGGGTAACATTC.

This clone was detected only a few times. The chain is built from TRBV30 and TRBJ1-6, with D unclear. CDR3 length: 15 amino acids. Germline CDR1 is GTSNPN and CDR2 is SVGIG (reference sequence). Trimming took off 4 bases at V and 9 bases at J, with 19 bases between the two ends. The CDR3 DNA follows: TGTGCCTGGAAGAAGGGTAACGGGGATTTTTCACCCCTCCACTTT. Its protein product is CAWKKGNGDFSPLHF.

This clone turned up a few times. V and J are TRBV25-1 and TRBJ2-5; 11 bases are shared with TRBD2. Germline-derived CDR1 and CDR2 are MGHDK and SYGVNS. V lost 5 bases and J lost 5; bases outside the gene matches: 10. The length of the CDR3 is 16 residues. This CDR3 reads CASSPPSGGLGETQYF. Written as DNA, the CDR3 is TGTGCCAGCAGTCCCCCTAGCGGGGGGCTGGGGGAGACCCAGTACTTC.

This clone was counted a few times. The chain couples TRBV11-2 to TRBJ2-1, with 9 bases lining up with TRBD1. Germline V gene sequence: CDR1 SGHAT, CDR2 FQNNGV. The CDR3 covers 16 residues. Unmatched junction bases numbered 4, after V lost 1 base and J lost 3 bases. The CDR3 DNA reads TGTGCCAGCAGCTTAGTATGGGACAGGGTCTACAATGAGCAGTTCTTC. Its translation: CASSLVWDRVYNEQFF.

The rearrangement joins TRBV25-1 to TRBJ2-1, with 8 positions matching TRBD1. V was pared by 4 bases and J by 1 base, with 6 bases of the junction left unmatched. This CDR3 region has 16 residues. Germline CDR1 and CDR2: MGHDK and SYGVNS. The CDR3 DNA reads TGTGCCAGCAGTGGGACAGGGAGGAGTTCCTACAATGAGCAGTTCTTC. Translation gives CASSGTGRSSYNEQFF.

Points on this clone: The sample holds other DNA sequences that translate to the same CDR3. The chain is built from TRBV18 and TRBJ1-2, with D possibly matching TRBD1 (5 bases). CDR1 and CDR2 from the germline V gene are KGHSH and LQKENI. The V end lost 0 bases, the J end lost 3 bases, and 8 bases lay between the germline ends. The CDR3 has 14 amino acids. This chain's CDR3 is CASSPPGTDYGYTF. CDR3 coding DNA: TGTGCCAGCTCACCACCAGGGACGGACTATGGCTACACCTTC.

This clone was seen a few times. The chain carries TRBV14 and TRBJ1-1; D remains ambiguous. The germline CDR1 and CDR2 sequences are SGHDN and FVKESK. This CDR3 has 14 residues. Trimming shortened V by 1 base and J by 5 bases, and 11 bases separated the two germline ends. The CDR3 DNA reads as TGTGCCAGCAGCCAAGCCGTGATGGGGACTGAAGCTTTCTTT. Translated, it gives CASSQAVMGTEAFF.

This clone was seen only a few times. This chain uses TRBV10-3 with TRBJ1-1; D remains ambiguous. This CDR3 is built from 13 residues. Trimming pared 4 bases from V and 1 base from J, leaving 7 bases between. In germline, CDR1 is ENHRY, CDR2 SYGVKD. CDR3 DNA: TGTGCCATCAGTGCGGCAGGGAACACTGAAGCTTTCTTT. Amino acid sequence: CAISAAGNTEAFF.

This clone was detected only once. The V and J genes are TRBV6-5 and TRBJ2-6; TRBD1 aligns across 7 bases. Per germline, CDR1 MNHEY and CDR2 SVGAGI. Germline trimming cut 4 bases from V and 1 base from J; bases unmatched to any gene: 1. The CDR3 covers 15 residues. The CDR3 nucleotides read TGTGCCAGCAGTTCGGACAGGTCTGGGGCCAACGTCCTGACTTTC. Translated, it gives CASSSDRSGANVLTF.

This chain joins TRBV9 and TRBJ2-7, with TRBD1 matching 7 bases. After removal of 0 bases from V and 7 bases from J, the junction contained 1 base not matched to a gene. This CDR3 contains 12 residues. CDR1 is SGDLS and CDR2 is YYNGEE in the germline V gene. CDR3 protein: CASSVGQGEQYF. CDR3 nucleotides: TGTGCCAGCAGCGTAGGACAGGGAGAGCAGTACTTC.

The chain uses TRBV5-1 and TRBJ2-7, with 8 bases that match TRBD1. Germline lookup yields CDR1 SGHRS and CDR2 YFSETQ. There are 17 residues in the CDR3. Losses at the gene ends were 0 bases for V and 2 bases for J; bases not matched to a gene: 10. CDR3 DNA sequence: TGCGCCAGCAGCTTGGACCAGACAGGGGCGTTTGCCTACGAGCAGTACTTC. Translated, it gives CASSLDQTGAFAYEQYF. Based on the CDR3 plus reference TRBV5-1 and TRBJ2-7, the full variable domain is KAGVTQTPRYLIKTRGQQVTLSCSPISGHRSVSWYQQTPGQGLQFLFEYFSETQRNKGNFPGRFSGRQFSNSRSEMNVSTLELGDSALYLCASSLDQTGAFAYEQYFGPGTRLTVT.

This clone was counted between two and nine times. The sample has other DNA sequences that encode this CDR3 too. This rearrangement joins TRBV18 to TRBJ2-5; 7 positions match TRBD1. The CDR3 is 14 residues long. Trimming removed 2 bases from V and 0 bases from J; junction bases left unmatched: 0. Germline values: CDR1 KGHSH, CDR2 LQKENI. CDR3 protein: CASSPGTDQETQYF. CDR3 DNA: TGTGCCAGCTCACCAGGGACAGACCAAGAGACCCAGTACTTC.

This clone was seen only a few times. In the same sample, other DNA sequences code for this CDR3. The chain couples TRBV9 to TRBJ1-2; 7 bases line up with TRBD1. The CDR3 loop spans 14 amino acids. Germline V lookup: CDR1 SGDLS, CDR2 YYNGEE. Trimming cost V 2 bases and J 3 bases; bases outside gene matches: 4. The CDR3 sequence: CASSVDRVDYGYTF. The CDR3 nucleotides read TGTGCCAGCAGCGTCGACAGGGTCGACTATGGCTACACCTTC.